Sequencing of this TCR beta chain was carried out in a study of STAT5B mutations in CD4+ large granular lymphocyte leukemia. This clone was observed a few times. What it recognizes is unknown. V shed 4 bases and J 8 bases; nucleotides not matched to a gene: 9. The CDR3 totals 15 residues. CDR1 SGDLS and CDR2 YYNGEE come from the germline V gene. Study-wide findings and caveats: Main leukemic clonotypes were patient-specific, but roughly 26% appeared at low frequency elsewhere. 8/27 top patient clones versus 2/35 control clones were TRBV06-family. CD4-sorted patient repertoires seemed more clonal than healthy CD4+ repertoires.

As originally analysed: The detection floor for productive clonotype frequency was 2.59 x 10-5. Profiling relied on immunoSEQ multiplex PCR, and the TCRdb table lists in-frame clones only, not all of them. The V and J calls and clone size are taken from that table; D and trimming were inferred from the DNA. The sample carries 37,000 or so clones, around 90% recorded once. The chain recombines TRBV9 with TRBJ1-3; 10 bases align to TRBD1. The sample comprised CD4+ T cells from blood buffy coats. The clonotype originates from a human donor in good health. The CDR3 protein is CASSRDRGGLDTIYF. Here the CDR3 DNA reads TGTGCCAGCAGCCGGGACAGGGGCGGTCTAGACACCATATATTTT.